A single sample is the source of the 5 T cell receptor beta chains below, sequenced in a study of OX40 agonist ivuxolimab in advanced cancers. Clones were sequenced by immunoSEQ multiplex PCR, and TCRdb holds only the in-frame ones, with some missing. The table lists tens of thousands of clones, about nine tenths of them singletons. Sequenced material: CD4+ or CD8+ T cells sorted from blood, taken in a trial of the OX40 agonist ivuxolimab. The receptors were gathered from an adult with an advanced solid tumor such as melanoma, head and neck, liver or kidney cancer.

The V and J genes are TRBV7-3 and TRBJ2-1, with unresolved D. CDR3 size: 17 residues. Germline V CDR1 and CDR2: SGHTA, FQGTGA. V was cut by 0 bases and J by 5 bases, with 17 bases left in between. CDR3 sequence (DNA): TGTGCCAGCAGCTTAACTCCCTTATCCGGAACTAACAATGAGCAGTTCTTC. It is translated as CASSLTPLSGTNNEQFF.

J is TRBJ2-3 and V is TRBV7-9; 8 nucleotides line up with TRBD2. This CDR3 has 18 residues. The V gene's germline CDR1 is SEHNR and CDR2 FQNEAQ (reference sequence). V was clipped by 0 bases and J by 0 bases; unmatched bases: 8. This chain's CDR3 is CASSLAHSSGLSTDTQYF. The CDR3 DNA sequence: TGTGCCAGCAGCTTAGCCCACTCTAGCGGGCTTAGCACAGATACGCAGTATTTT. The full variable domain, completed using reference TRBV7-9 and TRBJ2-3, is DTGVSQNPRHKITKRGQNVTFRCDPISEHNRLYWYRQTLGQGPEFLTYFQNEAQLEKSRLLSDRFSAERPKGSFSTLEIQRTEQGDSAMYLCASSLAHSSGLSTDTQYFGPGTRLTVL.

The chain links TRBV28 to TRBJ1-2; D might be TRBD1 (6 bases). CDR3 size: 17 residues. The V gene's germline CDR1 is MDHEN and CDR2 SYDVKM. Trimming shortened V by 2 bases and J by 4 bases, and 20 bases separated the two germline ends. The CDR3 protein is CASSLQGGQGSGYGYTF. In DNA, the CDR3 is TGTGCCAGCAGTTTACAAGGGGGTCAGGGGTCCGGCTATGGCTACACCTTC.

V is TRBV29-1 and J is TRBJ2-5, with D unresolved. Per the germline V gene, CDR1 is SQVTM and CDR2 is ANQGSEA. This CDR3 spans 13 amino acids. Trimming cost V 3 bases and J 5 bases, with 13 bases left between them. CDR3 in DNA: TGCAGCGTTGATATCTGGGGTGGGGAGACCCAGTACTTC. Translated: CSVDIWGGETQYF. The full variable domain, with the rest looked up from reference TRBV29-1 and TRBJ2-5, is SAVISQKPSRDICQRGTSLTIQCQVDSQVTMMFWYRQQPGQSLTLIATANQGSEATYESGFVIDKFPISRPNLTFSTLTVSNMSPEDSSIYLCSVDIWGGETQYFGPGTRLLVL.

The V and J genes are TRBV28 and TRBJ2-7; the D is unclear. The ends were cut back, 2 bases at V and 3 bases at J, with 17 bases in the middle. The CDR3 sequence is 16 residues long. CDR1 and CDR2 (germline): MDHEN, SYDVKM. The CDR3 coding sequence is TGTGCCAGCAGTTTAATTTCCGCCGGGTTAGACTACGAGCAGTACTTC. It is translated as CASSLISAGLDYEQYF. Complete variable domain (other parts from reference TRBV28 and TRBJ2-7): DVKVTQSSRYLVKRTGEKVFLECVQDMDHENMFWYRQDPGLGLRLIYFSYDVKMKEKGDIPEGYSVSREKKERFSLILESASTNQTSMYLCASSLISAGLDYEQYFGPGTRLTVT.